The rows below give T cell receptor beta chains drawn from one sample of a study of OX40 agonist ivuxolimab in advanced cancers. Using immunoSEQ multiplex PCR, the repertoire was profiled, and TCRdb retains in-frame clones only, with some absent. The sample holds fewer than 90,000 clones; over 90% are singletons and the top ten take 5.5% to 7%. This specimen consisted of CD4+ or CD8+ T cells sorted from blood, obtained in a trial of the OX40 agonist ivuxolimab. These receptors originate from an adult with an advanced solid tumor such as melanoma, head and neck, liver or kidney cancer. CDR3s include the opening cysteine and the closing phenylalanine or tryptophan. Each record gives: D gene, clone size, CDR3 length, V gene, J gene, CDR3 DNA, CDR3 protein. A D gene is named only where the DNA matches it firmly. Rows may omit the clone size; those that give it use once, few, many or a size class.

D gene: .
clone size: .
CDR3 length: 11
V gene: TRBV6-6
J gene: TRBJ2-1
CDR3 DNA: TGTGCCAGCAGTTACGGCGTTGAGCAGTTCTTC
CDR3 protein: CASSYGVEQFF

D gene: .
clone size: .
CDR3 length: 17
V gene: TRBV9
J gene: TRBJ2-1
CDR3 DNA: TGTGCCAGCAGCGGGACGGTTGTGCGGGCGGGCTACAATGAGCAGTTCTTC
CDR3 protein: CASSGTVVRAGYNEQFF

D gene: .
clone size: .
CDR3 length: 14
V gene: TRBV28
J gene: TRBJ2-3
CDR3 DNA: TGTGCCAGCCGAATGGGGGGTGACACAGATACGCAGTATTTT
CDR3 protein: CASRMGGDTDTQYF

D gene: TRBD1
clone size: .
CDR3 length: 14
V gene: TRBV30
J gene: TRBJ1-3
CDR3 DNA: TGTGCCTGGTTCGGGACAGCACCTGGAAACACCATATATTTT
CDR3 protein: CAWFGTAPGNTIYF

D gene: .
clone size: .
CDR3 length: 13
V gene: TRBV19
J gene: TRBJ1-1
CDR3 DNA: TGTGCCAGTAGTCCAGTTATGAACACTGAAGCTTTCTTT
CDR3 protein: CASSPVMNTEAFF

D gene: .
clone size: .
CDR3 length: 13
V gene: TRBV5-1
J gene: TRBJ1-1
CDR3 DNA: TGCGCCAGCAGCTTGGGGGGATCCACTGAAGCTTTCTTT
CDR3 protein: CASSLGGSTEAFF

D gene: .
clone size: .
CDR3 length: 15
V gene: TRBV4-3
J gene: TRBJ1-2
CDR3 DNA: TGCGCCAGCAGCCAAGAAGTCAGAGGAAACTATGGCTACACCTTC
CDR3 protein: CASSQEVRGNYGYTF

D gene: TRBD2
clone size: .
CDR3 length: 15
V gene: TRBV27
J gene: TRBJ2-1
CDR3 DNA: TGTGCCAGCAGTTTATCAATCCTAGCGGGCAATGAGCAGTTCTTC
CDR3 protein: CASSLSILAGNEQFF

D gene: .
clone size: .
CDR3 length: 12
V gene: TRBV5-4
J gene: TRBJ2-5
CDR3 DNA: TGTGCCAGCAGCTCCCACGGGGAGACCCAGTACTTC
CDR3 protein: CASSSHGETQYF

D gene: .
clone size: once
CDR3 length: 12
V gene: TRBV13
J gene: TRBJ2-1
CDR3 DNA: TGTGCCAGCAGCTATAGCGAGAATGAGCAGTTCTTC
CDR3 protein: CASSYSENEQFF

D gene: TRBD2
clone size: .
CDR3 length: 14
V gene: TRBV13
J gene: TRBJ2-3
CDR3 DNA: TGTGCCAGCAGCTCAGCGGGGGTCGCAGATACGCAGTATTTT
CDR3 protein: CASSSAGVADTQYF

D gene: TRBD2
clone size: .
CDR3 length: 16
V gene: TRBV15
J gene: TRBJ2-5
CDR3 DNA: TGTGCCACCAGCAGAGATCGGGGAGGGGTCCAAGAGACCCAGTACTTC
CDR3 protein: CATSRDRGGVQETQYF

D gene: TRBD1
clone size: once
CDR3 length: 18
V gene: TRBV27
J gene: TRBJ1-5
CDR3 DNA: TGTGCCAGCAGTCCGGCCGGGACAGGGTATAATAGCAATCAGCCCCAGCATTTT
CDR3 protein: CASSPAGTGYNSNQPQHF

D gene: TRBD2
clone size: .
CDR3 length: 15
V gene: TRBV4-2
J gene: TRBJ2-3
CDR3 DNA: TGTGCCAGCAGCCCTAGCGGGGGGGCCACAGATACGCAGTATTTT
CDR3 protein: CASSPSGGATDTQYF

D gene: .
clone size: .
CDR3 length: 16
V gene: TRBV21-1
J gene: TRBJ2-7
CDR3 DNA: .
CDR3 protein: CASSKGWASGAYEQYF

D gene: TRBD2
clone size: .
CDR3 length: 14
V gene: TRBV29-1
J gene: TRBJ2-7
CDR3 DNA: TGCAGCGTTCGGGTAGGACTAGCCTCCTACGAGCAGTACTTC
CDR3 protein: CSVRVGLASYEQYF

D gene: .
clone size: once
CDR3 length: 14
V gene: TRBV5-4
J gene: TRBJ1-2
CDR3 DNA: TGTGCCAGCAGCCTAAGAGGACTCGACTATGGCTACACCTTC
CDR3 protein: CASSLRGLDYGYTF

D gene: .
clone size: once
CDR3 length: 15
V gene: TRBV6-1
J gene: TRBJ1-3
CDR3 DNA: TGTGCCAGCAGTGAAGTGTCAGGGGCTGGAAACACCATATATTTT
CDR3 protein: CASSEVSGAGNTIYF

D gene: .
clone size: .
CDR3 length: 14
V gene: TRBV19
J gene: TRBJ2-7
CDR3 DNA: TGTGCCAGTAGTTGGGGGGTGAGCTCCTACGAGCAGTACTTC
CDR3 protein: CASSWGVSSYEQYF

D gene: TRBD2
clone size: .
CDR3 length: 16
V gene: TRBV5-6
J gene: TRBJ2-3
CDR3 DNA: TGTGCCAGCAGCTTGGGTAGCGGGGGGCCCACAGATACGCAGTATTTT
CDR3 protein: CASSLGSGGPTDTQYF